The 24 T cell receptor beta chains listed next were all sequenced from one sample in a study of blood T cell repertoires in COVID-19. Clones were sequenced by immunoSEQ multiplex PCR, and TCRdb holds only the in-frame ones, with some missing. The table lists 120,000 to 150,000 clones, 80% to 90% of them singletons. Material: peripheral blood. These receptor sequences come from a man in his sixties with active or convalescent COVID-19.

J is TRBJ2-2 and V is TRBV6-2 or TRBV6-3; TRBD1 matches 9 bases. The V gene's germline CDR1 is MNHEY and CDR2 SVGEGT. Germline trimming cut 5 bases from V and 5 bases from J; bases unmatched to any gene: 3. The CDR3 contains 14 residues. The CDR3 loop is CASSQQGATGELFF. The CDR3 bases are TGTGCCAGCAGTCAACAGGGGGCAACCGGGGAGCTGTTTTTT.

Concerning this clone itself: Distinct nucleotide sequences in the sample also encode this CDR3. V gene TRBV7-2 combines with J gene TRBJ2-1; TRBD2 agrees at 12 bases. Trimming at V came to 6 bases and at J to 5 bases, leaving 5 bases not matched to a gene. This CDR3 is built from 15 residues. Germline V gene lookup returns CDR1 SGHTA and CDR2 FQGNSA. This CDR3 is CASSPRLAGDNEQFF. The CDR3 coding sequence is TGTGCCAGCAGTCCCCGACTAGCGGGGGACAATGAGCAGTTCTTC.

This clone was seen only once. The genes are TRBV5-1 and TRBJ2-2, with D uncertain. This CDR3 comprises 15 residues. Germline V gene lookup returns CDR1 SGHRS and CDR2 YFSETQ. V dropped 4 bases and J dropped 4 bases, with 14 bases sitting between them. In DNA form, the CDR3 reads TGCGCCAGCAGCCCGTACCAGGCCTTCACCGGGGAGCTGTTTTTT. It yields the protein CASSPYQAFTGELFF. Together with reference TRBV5-1 and TRBJ2-2, the CDR3 gives the full variable domain: KAGVTQTPRYLIKTRGQQVTLSCSPISGHRSVSWYQQTPGQGLQFLFEYFSETQRNKGNFPGRFSGRQFSNSRSEMNVSTLELGDSALYLCASSPYQAFTGELFFGEGSRLTVL.

This sequence joins TRBV29-1 and TRBJ1-2, with D tentatively TRBD1 (5 bases). The CDR3 contains 12 residues. Germline lookup yields CDR1 SQVTM and CDR2 ANQGSEA. The germline V and J ends were trimmed by 4 bases and 4 bases, with 10 bases remaining between them. CDR3 protein: CSVGRDSYGYTF. The CDR3 DNA follows: TGCAGCGTTGGCAGGGATTCCTATGGCTACACCTTC.

Here the CDR3 DNA reads TGTGCCAGTAGTCCCCCCCACGGTACGCAGTATTTT. Its translation: CASSPPHGTQYF. V gene TRBV19 combines with J gene TRBJ2-3, with D unresolved. Trimming shortened V by 5 bases and J by 8 bases, and 11 bases separated the two germline ends. Per the germline V gene, CDR1 is LNHDA and CDR2 is SQIVND (reference sequence). The CDR3 consists of 12 residues. The whole variable domain, filled in from reference TRBV19 and TRBJ2-3, reads DGGITQSPKYLFRKEGQNVTLSCEQNLNHDAMYWYRQDPGQGLRLIYYSQIVNDFQKGDIAEGYSVSREKKESFPLTVTSAQKNPTAFYLCASSPPHGTQYFGPGTRLTVL.

Only one count was recorded for this clone. The chain joins TRBV28 to TRBJ2-5, with D uncertain. Germline V gene lookup returns CDR1 MDHEN and CDR2 SYDVKM. CDR3 length equals 12 residues. V gave up 2 bases and J gave up 5 bases, with 6 bases separating them. The CDR3 nucleotides read TGTGCCAGCAGTTTAAGAGCCGAGACCCAGTACTTC. This sequence encodes CASSLRAETQYF.

This chain links TRBV28 with TRBJ2-7; 10 bases fit TRBD2. V lost 5 bases and J lost 4; bases outside the gene matches: 8. From germline, CDR1 is MDHEN and CDR2 SYDVKM. The CDR3 extends over 15 amino acids. The CDR3 bases are TGTGCCAGCAGTCCCCGGACTAGCGGAACGTACGAGCAGTACTTC. Translation: CASSPRTSGTYEQYF.

The chain links TRBV5-1 to TRBJ2-3; 9 nucleotides align to TRBD1. The CDR3 covers 15 residues. The trim removed 2 bases at V and 2 bases at J, leaving 3 bases unmatched. Germline CDR1 and CDR2: SGHRS and YFSETQ. The CDR3 spells CASSLQGASTDTQYF. The CDR3 DNA follows: TGCGCCAGCAGCTTACAGGGGGCCTCCACAGATACGCAGTATTTT. Full variable domain (missing parts from reference TRBV5-1 and TRBJ2-3): KAGVTQTPRYLIKTRGQQVTLSCSPISGHRSVSWYQQTPGQGLQFLFEYFSETQRNKGNFPGRFSGRQFSNSRSEMNVSTLELGDSALYLCASSLQGASTDTQYFGPGTRLTVL.

The chain has TRBV14 and TRBJ2-5; no clear D gene. The ends were cut back, 0 bases at V and 5 bases at J, with 16 bases in the middle. The germline gives CDR1 SGHDN, CDR2 FVKESK. This CDR3 contains 16 residues. The CDR3 DNA reads TGTGCCAGCAGCCAAGAGTTGTCCTCGGGTGGGGAGACCCAGTACTTC. It specifies CASSQELSSGGETQYF.

This clone was found once. V usage is TRBV19 and J usage is TRBJ2-3, with D tentatively TRBD2 (5 bases). V was clipped by 3 bases and J by 6 bases, with 16 bases between them. Germline CDR1 and CDR2: LNHDA and SQIVND (reference sequence). The CDR3 runs to 15 residues. Here the CDR3 reads CASSMGRDYVDTQYF. The CDR3 DNA is TGTGCCAGTAGTATGGGTCGGGATTACGTGGATACGCAGTATTTT.

The chain combines TRBV19 with TRBJ2-7; no definite D call. Germline lookup yields CDR1 LNHDA and CDR2 SQIVND (reference sequence). This CDR3 spans 16 amino acids. Trimming pared 3 bases from V and 6 bases from J, leaving 21 bases between. The CDR3 DNA follows: TGTGCCAGTAGTATGAGTTCGGGTACTGGAATCGGCGAGCAGTACTTC. Its translation: CASSMSSGTGIGEQYF.

This chain connects TRBV9 to TRBJ2-5, with 11 positions matching TRBD1. The trim removed 3 bases at V and 3 bases at J, leaving 4 bases unmatched. The CDR3 is 15 amino acids. The germline V gene has CDR1 SGDLS and CDR2 YYNGEE. Here the CDR3 DNA reads TGTGCCAGCAGCGCTGGGACAGGGGGTAAAGAGACCCAGTACTTC. This codes for CASSAGTGGKETQYF.

The chain combines TRBV28 with TRBJ2-7; tentative D call: TRBD2 (6 bases). CDR1 and CDR2 from the germline V gene are MDHEN and SYDVKM. The germline V and J ends were trimmed by 6 bases and 6 bases, with 18 bases remaining between them. CDR3 length equals 14 residues. The CDR3 region is CASSPHGGRGEQYF. The CDR3 bases are TGTGCCAGCAGCCCTCACGGGGGTAGGGGCGAGCAGTACTTC.

This chain connects TRBV18 to TRBJ2-7; no clear D gene. Germline loops: CDR1 KGHSH, CDR2 LQKENI. The CDR3 contains 12 residues. V lost 3 bases and J lost 5, with 8 bases in between. The CDR3 coding sequence is TGTGCCAGCTCACCGTACCAGGACGAGCAGTACTTC. It codes for CASSPYQDEQYF.

V and J are TRBV21-1 and TRBJ2-4; TRBD2 reflects the table's D call only, with no check against the DNA. TRBV21-1 counts as a pseudogene. The CDR3 is 15 amino acids. Here the CDR3 reads CASSKALRAKNIQYF. DNA of the CDR3: TGTGCCAGCAGCAAAGCGCTGCGAGCCAAAAACATTCAGTACTTC.

The chain joins TRBV27 to TRBJ2-7, with 12 bases lining up with TRBD1. The CDR3 consists of 13 residues. Germline CDR1 and CDR2: MNHEY and SMNVEV (reference sequence). V shed 8 bases and J 5 bases; nucleotides not matched to a gene: 4. CDR3 protein: CASLWDRGHEQYF. CDR3 DNA: TGTGCCAGCTTGTGGGACAGGGGGCACGAGCAGTACTTC.

In its sample, this clone was seen a few times. The chain has TRBV11-2 and TRBJ2-7; 13 positions match TRBD2. The CDR3 is made up of 14 amino acids. The junction had 6 bases not matched to a gene; V was cut back by 6 bases and J by 7 bases. The V gene's germline CDR1 is SGHAT and CDR2 FQNNGV. The CDR3 DNA sequence: TGTGCCAGCAGACGACTAGCGGGAGGTCGGGAGCAGTACTTC. Translated, it gives CASRRLAGGREQYF.

The CDR3 here is CASRGTSGRNTGELFF. CDR3 bases: TGTGCCAGCAGGGGGACTAGCGGGAGGAACACCGGGGAGCTGTTTTTT. This chain uses TRBV2 with TRBJ2-2, with TRBD2 matching over 14 bases. The V segment lost 6 bases and the J segment 1 base; nucleotides outside the gene matches: 1. Germline CDR1 and CDR2: SNHLY and FYNNEI. This CDR3 is 16 amino acids long.

In its sample, this clone was seen once. The rearrangement joins TRBV2 to TRBJ2-1; tentative D call: TRBD2 (7 bases). Trimming shortened V by 11 bases and J by 9 bases, and 14 bases separated the two germline ends. This CDR3 spans 11 amino acids. Germline values: CDR1 SNHLY, CDR2 FYNNEI. The CDR3 loop reads CASRRGPEQFF. The DNA of the CDR3 is TGTGCCTCCCGGCGGGGGCCTGAGCAGTTCTTC.

CDR3 amino acids: CASSRGLSGANVLTF. As DNA, the CDR3 is TGTGCCAGCAGCCGAGGACTCTCTGGGGCCAACGTCCTGACTTTC. The chain is built from TRBV14 and TRBJ2-6; tentative D call: TRBD2 (5 bases). From germline, CDR1 is SGHDN and CDR2 FVKESK. The ends were cut back, 4 bases at V and 0 bases at J, with 7 bases in the middle. This CDR3 has 15 amino acids.

The chain employs TRBV11-2 and TRBJ2-1; 11 nucleotides agree with TRBD2. The CDR3 length is 16 residues. Germline loops: CDR1 SGHAT, CDR2 FQNNGV. The V gene end was trimmed by 5 bases and the J gene end by 5 bases; junction bases not matched to a gene: 8. The CDR3 nucleotides are TGTGCCAGCAGCCCCATAGCGGGAGGGCCTCACAATGAGCAGTTCTTC. It translates to CASSPIAGGPHNEQFF.

DNA of the CDR3: TGTGCCCCCAGGGACTCATACGAGCAGTACTTC. Amino acids: CAPRDSYEQYF. This chain connects TRBV25-1 to TRBJ2-7; perhaps TRBD2 as D (6 bases). CDR1 MGHDK and CDR2 SYGVNS come from the germline V gene. V gave up 11 bases and J gave up 4 bases, with 12 bases separating them. CDR3 length: 11 amino acids.

This clone has a handful of counts. The CDR3 is CASSPGTGFFYGYTF. CDR3 DNA sequence: TGTGCCAGCAGTCCCGGGACAGGGTTTTTCTATGGCTACACCTTC. The chain combines TRBV28 with TRBJ1-2, with 9 bases that match TRBD1. The CDR3 extends over 15 amino acids. Germline V CDR1 and CDR2: MDHEN, SYDVKM. With V trimmed by 5 bases and J by 4 bases, 8 bases remained unmatched.

V is TRBV27 and J is TRBJ1-3; D not resolved. The CDR3 consists of 17 residues. Germline values: CDR1 MNHEY, CDR2 SMNVEV (reference sequence). The germline V and J ends were trimmed by 9 bases and 1 base, with 22 bases remaining between them. CDR3 protein: CASSSLDWGSSGNTIYF. The CDR3 DNA sequence: TGTGCCAGTTCCTCCTTGGACTGGGGATCATCTGGAAACACCATATATTTT.